This T cell receptor beta chain was documented in a study of monozygotic twins with inflammatory bowel disease. Whole-blood total RNA was extracted without T cell sorting. The length of the CDR3 is 16 residues. Germline V gene data show CDR1 as KGHSH and CDR2 as LQKENI. A remark on this clonotype: Its antigen remains unknown.

TCRalpha and TCRbeta cDNA went through two nested PCRs of approximately 17 and 9 cycles. TCRdb reprocessed the 5' RACE reads, with one entry per CDR3 protein and no DNA. The listing contains around 100,000 distinct CDR3 sequences. Study-wide points: Healthy twins shared more clonotypes with others than IBD patients, most markedly active ones.

This TCR was recovered from a human donor with ulcerative colitis or Crohn's disease, or a healthy co-twin of an affected twin (not recorded which). The source material was blood. The chain joins TRBV18 to TRBJ2-2; TCRdb's D call of TRBD2 is untestable without DNA. The CDR3 protein is CASSPIGTLWAGELFF.